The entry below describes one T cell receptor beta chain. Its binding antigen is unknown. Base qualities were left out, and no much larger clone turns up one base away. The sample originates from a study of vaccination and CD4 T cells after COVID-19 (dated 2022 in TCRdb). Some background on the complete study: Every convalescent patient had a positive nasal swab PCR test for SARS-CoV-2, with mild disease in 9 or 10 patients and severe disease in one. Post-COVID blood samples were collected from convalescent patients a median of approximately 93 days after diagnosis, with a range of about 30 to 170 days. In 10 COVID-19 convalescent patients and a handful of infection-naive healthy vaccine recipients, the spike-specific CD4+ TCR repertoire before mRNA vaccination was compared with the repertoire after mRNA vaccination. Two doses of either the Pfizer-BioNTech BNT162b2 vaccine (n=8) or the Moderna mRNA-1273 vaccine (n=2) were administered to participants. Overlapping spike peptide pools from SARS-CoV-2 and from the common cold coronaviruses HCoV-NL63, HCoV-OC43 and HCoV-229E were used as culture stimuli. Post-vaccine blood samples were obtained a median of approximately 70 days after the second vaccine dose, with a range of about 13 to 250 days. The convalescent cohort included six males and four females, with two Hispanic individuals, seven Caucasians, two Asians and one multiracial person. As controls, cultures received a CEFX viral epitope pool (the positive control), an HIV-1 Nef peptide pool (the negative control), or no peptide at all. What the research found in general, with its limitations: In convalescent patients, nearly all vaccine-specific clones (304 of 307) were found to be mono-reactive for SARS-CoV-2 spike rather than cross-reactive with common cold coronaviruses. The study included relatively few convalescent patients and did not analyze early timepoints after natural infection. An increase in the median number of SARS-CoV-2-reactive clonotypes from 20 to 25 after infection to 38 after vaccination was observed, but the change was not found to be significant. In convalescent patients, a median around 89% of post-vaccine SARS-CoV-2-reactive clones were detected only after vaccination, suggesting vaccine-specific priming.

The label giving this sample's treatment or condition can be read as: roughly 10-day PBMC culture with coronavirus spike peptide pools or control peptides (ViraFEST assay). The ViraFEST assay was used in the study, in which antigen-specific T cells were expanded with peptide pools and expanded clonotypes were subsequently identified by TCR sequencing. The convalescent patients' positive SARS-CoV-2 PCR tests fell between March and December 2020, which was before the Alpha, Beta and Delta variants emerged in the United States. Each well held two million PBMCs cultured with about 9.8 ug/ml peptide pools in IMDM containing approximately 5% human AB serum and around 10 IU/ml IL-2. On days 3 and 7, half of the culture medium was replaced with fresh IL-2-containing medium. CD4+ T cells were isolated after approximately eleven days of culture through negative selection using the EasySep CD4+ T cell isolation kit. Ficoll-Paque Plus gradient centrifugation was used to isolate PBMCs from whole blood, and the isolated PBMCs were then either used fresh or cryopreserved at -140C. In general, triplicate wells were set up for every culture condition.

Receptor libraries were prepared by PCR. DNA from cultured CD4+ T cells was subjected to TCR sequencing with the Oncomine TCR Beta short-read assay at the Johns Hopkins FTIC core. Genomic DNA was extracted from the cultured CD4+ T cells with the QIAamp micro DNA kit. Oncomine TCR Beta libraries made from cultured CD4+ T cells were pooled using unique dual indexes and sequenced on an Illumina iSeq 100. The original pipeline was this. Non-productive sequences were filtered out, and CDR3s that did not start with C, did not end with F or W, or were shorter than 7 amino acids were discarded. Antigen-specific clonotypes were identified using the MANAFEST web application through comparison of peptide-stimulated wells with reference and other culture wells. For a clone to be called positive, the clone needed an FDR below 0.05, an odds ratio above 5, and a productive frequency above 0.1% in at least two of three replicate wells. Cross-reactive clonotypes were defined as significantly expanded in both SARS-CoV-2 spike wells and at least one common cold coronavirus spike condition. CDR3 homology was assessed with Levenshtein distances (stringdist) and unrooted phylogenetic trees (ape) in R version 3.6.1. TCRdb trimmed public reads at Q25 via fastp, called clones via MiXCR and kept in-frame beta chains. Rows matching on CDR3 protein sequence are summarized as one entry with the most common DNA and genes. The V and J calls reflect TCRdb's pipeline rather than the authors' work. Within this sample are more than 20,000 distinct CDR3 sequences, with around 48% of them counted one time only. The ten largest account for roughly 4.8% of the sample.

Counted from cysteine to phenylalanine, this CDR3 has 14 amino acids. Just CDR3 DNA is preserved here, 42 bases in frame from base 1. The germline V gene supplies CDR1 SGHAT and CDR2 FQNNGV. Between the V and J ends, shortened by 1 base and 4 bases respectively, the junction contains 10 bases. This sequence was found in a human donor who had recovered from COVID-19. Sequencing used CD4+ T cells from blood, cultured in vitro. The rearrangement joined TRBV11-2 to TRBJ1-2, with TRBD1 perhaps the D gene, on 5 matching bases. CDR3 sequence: CASSLARGPYGYTF. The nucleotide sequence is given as TGTGCCAGCAGCTTAGCGAGGGGCCCCTATGGCTACACCTTC.